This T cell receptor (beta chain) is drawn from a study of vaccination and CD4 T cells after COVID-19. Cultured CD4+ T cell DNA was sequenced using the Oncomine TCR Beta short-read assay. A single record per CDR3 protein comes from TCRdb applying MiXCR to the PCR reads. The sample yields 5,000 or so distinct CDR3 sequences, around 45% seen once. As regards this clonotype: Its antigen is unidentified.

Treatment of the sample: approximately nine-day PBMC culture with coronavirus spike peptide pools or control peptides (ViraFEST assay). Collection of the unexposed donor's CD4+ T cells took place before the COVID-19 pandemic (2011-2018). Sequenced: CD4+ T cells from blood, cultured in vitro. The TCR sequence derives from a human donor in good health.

This CDR3 is CASSLEGTISYEQYF. The CDR3 coding sequence is TGTGCCAGCAGCTTGGAGGGGACTATCTCCTACGAGCAGTACTTC. The chain couples TRBV5-5 to TRBJ2-7, with TRBD2 matching over 7 bases. The CDR3 runs to 15 residues. Germline loops: CDR1 SGHKS, CDR2 YYEKEE (reference sequence). V trimming: 0 bases; J trimming: 0 bases; junction bases outside the gene matches: 3. The variable domain in full, completed from reference TRBV5-5 and TRBJ2-7, reads DAGVTQSPTHLIKTRGQQVTLRCSPISGHKSVSWYQQVLGQGPQFIFQYYEKEERGRGNFPDRFSARQFPNYSSELNVNALLLGDSALYLCASSLEGTISYEQYFGPGTRLTVT.